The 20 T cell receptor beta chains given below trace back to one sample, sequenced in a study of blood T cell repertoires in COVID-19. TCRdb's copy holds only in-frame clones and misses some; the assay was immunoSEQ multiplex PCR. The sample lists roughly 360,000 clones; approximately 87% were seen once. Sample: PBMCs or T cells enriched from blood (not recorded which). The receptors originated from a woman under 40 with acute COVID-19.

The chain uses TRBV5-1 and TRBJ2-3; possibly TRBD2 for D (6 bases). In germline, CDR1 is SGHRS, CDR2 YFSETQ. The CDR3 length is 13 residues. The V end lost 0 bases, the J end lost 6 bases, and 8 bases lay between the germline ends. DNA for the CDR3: TGCGCCAGCAGCTTGGAGGAGGGGGATACGCAGTATTTT. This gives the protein CASSLEEGDTQYF.

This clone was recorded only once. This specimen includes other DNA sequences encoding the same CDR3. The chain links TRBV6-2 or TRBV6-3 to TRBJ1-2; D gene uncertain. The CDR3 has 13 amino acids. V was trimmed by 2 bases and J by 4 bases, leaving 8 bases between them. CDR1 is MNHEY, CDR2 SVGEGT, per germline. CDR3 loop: CASSYGAVYGYTF. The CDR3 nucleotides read TGTGCCAGCAGTTACGGTGCGGTCTATGGCTACACCTTC.

In DNA, the CDR3 is TGTGCCAGCATTTGGCGCCGTGAGGGAATCTCTGGAAACACCATATATTTT. Its protein is CASIWRREGISGNTIYF. The chain links TRBV2 to TRBJ1-3; no clear D gene. Germline CDR1 SNHLY, CDR2 FYNNEI. The CDR3 covers 17 residues. V lost 7 bases and J lost 0, with 19 bases in between. Filled out from reference TRBV2 and TRBJ1-3, the complete variable domain reads EPEVTQTPSHQVTQMGQEVILRCVPISNHLYFYWYRQILGQKVEFLVSFYNNEISEKSEIFDDQFSVERPDGSNFTLKIRSTKLEDSAMYFCASIWRREGISGNTIYFGEGSWLTVV.

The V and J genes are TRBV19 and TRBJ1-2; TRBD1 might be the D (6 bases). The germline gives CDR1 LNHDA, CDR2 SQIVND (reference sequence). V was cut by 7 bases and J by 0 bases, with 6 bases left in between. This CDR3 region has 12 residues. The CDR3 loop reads CASTGANYGYTF. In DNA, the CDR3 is TGTGCCAGTACAGGGGCTAACTATGGCTACACCTTC. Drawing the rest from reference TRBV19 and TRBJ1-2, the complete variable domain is DGGITQSPKYLFRKEGQNVTLSCEQNLNHDAMYWYRQDPGQGLRLIYYSQIVNDFQKGDIAEGYSVSREKKESFPLTVTSAQKNPTAFYLCASTGANYGYTFGSGTRLTVV.

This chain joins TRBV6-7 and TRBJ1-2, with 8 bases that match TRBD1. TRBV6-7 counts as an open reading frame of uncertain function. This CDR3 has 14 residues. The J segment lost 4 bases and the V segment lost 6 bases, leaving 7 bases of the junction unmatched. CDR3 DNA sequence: TGTGCCAGCAGGGGACCAGGGGGCTCCTATGGCTACACCTTC. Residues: CASRGPGGSYGYTF.

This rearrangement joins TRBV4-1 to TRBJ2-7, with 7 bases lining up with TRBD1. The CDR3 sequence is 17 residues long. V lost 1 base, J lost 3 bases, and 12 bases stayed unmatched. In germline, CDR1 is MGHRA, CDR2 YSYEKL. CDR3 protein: CASSQVFGQDVLYEQYF. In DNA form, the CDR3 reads TGCGCCAGCAGCCAAGTGTTCGGACAGGACGTACTCTACGAGCAGTACTTC.

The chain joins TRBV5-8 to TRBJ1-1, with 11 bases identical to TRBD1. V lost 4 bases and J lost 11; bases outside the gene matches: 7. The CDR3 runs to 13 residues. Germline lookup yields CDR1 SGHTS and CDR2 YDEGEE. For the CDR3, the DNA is TGTGCCAGCAGCAACCGGGACAGGGGGGTGGCTTTCTTT. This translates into CASSNRDRGVAFF.

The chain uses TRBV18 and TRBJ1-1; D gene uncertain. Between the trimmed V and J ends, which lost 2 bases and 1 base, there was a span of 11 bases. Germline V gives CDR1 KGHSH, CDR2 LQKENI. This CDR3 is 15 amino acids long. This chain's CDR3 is CASSPTALENTEAFF. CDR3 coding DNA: TGTGCCAGCTCACCAACCGCCCTAGAGAACACTGAAGCTTTCTTT.

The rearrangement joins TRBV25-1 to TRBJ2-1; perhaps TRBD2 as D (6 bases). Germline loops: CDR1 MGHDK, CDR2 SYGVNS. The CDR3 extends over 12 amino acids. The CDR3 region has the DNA TGTCTCCGGGGCGGGATATACAATGAGCAGTTCTTC. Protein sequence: CLRGGIYNEQFF.

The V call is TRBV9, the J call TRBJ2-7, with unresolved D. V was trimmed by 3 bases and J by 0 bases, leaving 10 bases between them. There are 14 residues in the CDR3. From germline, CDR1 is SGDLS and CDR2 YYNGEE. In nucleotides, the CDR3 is TGTGCCAGCAGCGAACACGATTCCTCCTACGAGCAGTACTTC. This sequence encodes CASSEHDSSYEQYF.

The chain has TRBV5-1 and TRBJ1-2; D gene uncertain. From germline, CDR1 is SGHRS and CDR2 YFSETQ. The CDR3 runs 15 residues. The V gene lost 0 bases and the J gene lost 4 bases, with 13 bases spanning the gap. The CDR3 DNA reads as TGCGCCAGCAGCTTGGGGCCCACCCAATTCTATGGCTACACCTTC. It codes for CASSLGPTQFYGYTF.

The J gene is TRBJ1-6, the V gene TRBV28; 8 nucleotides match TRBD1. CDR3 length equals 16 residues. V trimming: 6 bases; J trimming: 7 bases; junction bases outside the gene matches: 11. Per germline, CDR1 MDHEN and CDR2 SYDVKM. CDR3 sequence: CASSYGQGPGNSPLHF. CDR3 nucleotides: TGTGCCAGCAGCTATGGACAGGGCCCGGGGAATTCACCCCTCCACTTT.

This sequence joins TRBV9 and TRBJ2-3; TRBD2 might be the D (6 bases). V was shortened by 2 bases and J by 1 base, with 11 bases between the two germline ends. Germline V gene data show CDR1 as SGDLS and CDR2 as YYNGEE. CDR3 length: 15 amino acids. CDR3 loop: CASSVGGLGTDTQYF. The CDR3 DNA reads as TGTGCCAGCAGCGTCGGGGGTTTAGGCACAGATACGCAGTATTTT.

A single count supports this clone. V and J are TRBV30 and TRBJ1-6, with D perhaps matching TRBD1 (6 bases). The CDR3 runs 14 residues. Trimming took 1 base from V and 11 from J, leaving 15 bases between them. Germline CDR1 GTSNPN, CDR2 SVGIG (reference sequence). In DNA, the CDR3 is TGTGCCTGGAGTGCCCTAGGGGGAGCGGCACCCCTCCACTTT. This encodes CAWSALGGAAPLHF.

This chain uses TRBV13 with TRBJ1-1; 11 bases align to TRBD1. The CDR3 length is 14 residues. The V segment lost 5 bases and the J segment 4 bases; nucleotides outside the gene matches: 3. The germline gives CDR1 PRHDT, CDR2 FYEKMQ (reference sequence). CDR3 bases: TGTGCCAGCAGCGGGGGACAGGGGGGCACTGAAGCTTTCTTT. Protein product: CASSGGQGGTEAFF.

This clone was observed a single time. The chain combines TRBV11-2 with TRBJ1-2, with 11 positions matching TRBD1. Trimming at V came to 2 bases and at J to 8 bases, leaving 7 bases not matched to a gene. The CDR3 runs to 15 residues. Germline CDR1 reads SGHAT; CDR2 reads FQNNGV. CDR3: CASSLLGTGGIGYTF. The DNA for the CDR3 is TGTGCCAGCAGCTTACTGGGGACAGGGGGGATAGGCTACACCTTC.

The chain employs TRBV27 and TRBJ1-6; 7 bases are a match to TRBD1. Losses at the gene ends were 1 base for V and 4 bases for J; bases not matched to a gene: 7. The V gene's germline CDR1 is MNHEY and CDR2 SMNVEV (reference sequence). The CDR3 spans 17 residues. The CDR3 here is CASSLYVGQRYNSPLHF. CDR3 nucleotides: TGTGCCAGCAGTTTATATGTGGGACAGAGATATAATTCACCCCTCCACTTT.

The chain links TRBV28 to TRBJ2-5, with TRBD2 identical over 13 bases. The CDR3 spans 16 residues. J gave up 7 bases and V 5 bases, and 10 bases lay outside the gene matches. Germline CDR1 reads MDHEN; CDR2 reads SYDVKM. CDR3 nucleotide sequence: TGTGCCAGCAGTCACGGACTAGCGGGGGCTGGGGGGACCCAGTACTTC. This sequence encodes CASSHGLAGAGGTQYF.

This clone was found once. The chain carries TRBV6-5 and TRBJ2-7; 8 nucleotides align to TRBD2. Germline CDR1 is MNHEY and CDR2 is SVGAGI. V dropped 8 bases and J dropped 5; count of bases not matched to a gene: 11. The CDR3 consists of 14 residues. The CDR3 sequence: CASAYREGVHEQYF. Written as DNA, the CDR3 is TGTGCCAGCGCCTACCGGGAGGGGGTCCACGAGCAGTACTTC.

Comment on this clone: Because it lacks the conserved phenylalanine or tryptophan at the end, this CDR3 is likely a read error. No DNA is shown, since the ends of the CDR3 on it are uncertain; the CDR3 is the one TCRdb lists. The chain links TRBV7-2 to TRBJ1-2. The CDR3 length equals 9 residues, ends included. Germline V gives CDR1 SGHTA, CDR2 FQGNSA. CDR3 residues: CASSLCSGI.